This passage covers 32 T cell receptor beta chains from one sample sequenced in a study of PD-L1 blockade in urothelial cancer. Time point in this sample: pretreatment peripheral blood. TCRdb's table, derived via immunoSEQ multiplex PCR, lists solely in-frame clones and lacks some. This sample has 55,000 to 85,000 clones, with 84% found just once. The sample consisted of PBMCs, taken around atezolizumab (anti-PD-L1) treatment. These receptors all stem from a woman aged 70-85 years with urothelial cancer.

This chain connects TRBV2 to TRBJ1-3, with D tentatively TRBD1 (5 bases). Trimming left V 5 bases short and J 9 bases short, with 23 bases between. The CDR3 loop spans 16 amino acids. Germline lookup yields CDR1 SNHLY and CDR2 FYNNEI. This CDR3 is CASSPRGQELGGTIYF. The CDR3 bases are TGTGCCAGCAGTCCCCGGGGTCAGGAACTGGGGGGCACCATATATTTT.

V is TRBV5-1 and J is TRBJ2-6, with D hard to call. Trimming stripped 0 bases from V and 0 bases from J, with 7 bases between. The CDR3 is 16 amino acids. Germline CDR1 SGHRS, CDR2 YFSETQ. CDR3 loop: CASSLAAPSGANVLTF. The CDR3 bases are TGCGCCAGCAGCTTGGCCGCGCCCTCTGGGGCCAACGTCCTGACTTTC. The variable domain in full, completed from reference TRBV5-1 and TRBJ2-6, reads KAGVTQTPRYLIKTRGQQVTLSCSPISGHRSVSWYQQTPGQGLQFLFEYFSETQRNKGNFPGRFSGRQFSNSRSEMNVSTLELGDSALYLCASSLAAPSGANVLTFGAGSRLTVL.

This clone turned up a few times. The junction differs from germline at one of its ends, possibly a read error. The chain carries TRBV7-8 and TRBJ2-5, with 10 bases aligning to TRBD2. The CDR3 totals 16 residues. The germline gives CDR1 SGHVS, CDR2 FQNEAQ. CDR3 region: CASSLDGLADQETQYF. The CDR3, as DNA: TGTGCCAGCAGCCTTGACGGACTAGCGGACCAGGAGACCCAGTACTTC. The variable domain in full, with the rest retrieved from reference TRBV7-8 and TRBJ2-5, is GAGVSQSPRYKVAKRGQDVALRCDPISGHVSLFWYQQALGQGPEFLTYFQNEAQLDKSGLPSDRFFAERPEGSVSTLKIQRTQQEDSAVYLCASSLDGLADQETQYFGPGTRLLVL.

This chain connects TRBV4-1 to TRBJ2-7; D is uncertain. V shed 1 base and J shed 1 base, with 11 bases lying between them. The V gene's germline CDR1 is MGHRA and CDR2 YSYEKL. The CDR3 extends over 15 amino acids. The CDR3 spells CASSQGRGRSYEQYF. The CDR3 DNA reads TGCGCCAGCAGCCAAGGGCGAGGCAGATCCTACGAGCAGTACTTC.

The rearrangement uses TRBV2 and TRBJ2-1; 15 bases fit TRBD2. Germline lookup yields CDR1 SNHLY and CDR2 FYNNEI. The CDR3 loop spans 17 amino acids. With 8 bases clipped from V and 0 bases from J, the junction kept 5 bases outside the gene matches. Here the CDR3 DNA reads TGTGCCAGCTATGGGACTAGCGGGGGGAGCTCCTACAATGAGCAGTTCTTC. Translation gives CASYGTSGGSSYNEQFF.

The J gene is TRBJ2-3, the V gene TRBV10-1, with D possibly matching TRBD2 (5 bases). The CDR3 consists of 14 residues. Germline CDR1 and CDR2: WNHNN and SYGVQD (reference sequence). V was cut by 3 bases and J by 3 bases, with 10 bases left in between. The CDR3 sequence is CASSDPPGTDTQYF. CDR3 sequence (DNA): TGCGCCAGCAGTGACCCCCCGGGGACAGATACGCAGTATTTT.

V and J are TRBV4-1 and TRBJ1-1; no firm D call. Trimming removed 3 bases at V and 1 base at J, with 9 bases between. The V gene's germline CDR1 is MGHRA and CDR2 YSYEKL. The CDR3 consists of 14 residues. The CDR3 spells CASSHLLWNTEAFF. The CDR3 DNA reads TGCGCCAGCAGCCACTTATTGTGGAACACTGAAGCTTTCTTT.

The chain joins TRBV4-1 to TRBJ1-5, with 9 bases matching TRBD1. Trimming cost V 5 bases and J 9 bases; bases outside gene matches: 23. This CDR3 is built from 19 residues. Germline-derived CDR1 and CDR2 are MGHRA and YSYEKL. CDR3 protein: CASSYIPMDRGAGGRPQHF. CDR3 nucleotide sequence: TGCGCCAGCAGCTACATACCGATGGACAGGGGAGCGGGAGGACGGCCCCAGCATTTT.

This chain uses TRBV7-3 with TRBJ2-7; the match to TRBD1 covers 9 bases. CDR3 length: 14 amino acids. Per germline, CDR1 SGHTA and CDR2 FQGTGA. J lost 4 bases, V lost 6 bases, and 7 bases had no gene match. The CDR3 region is CASRSRQGDYEQYF. The DNA for the CDR3 is TGTGCCAGCAGGTCACGACAGGGGGATTACGAGCAGTACTTC.

The J gene is TRBJ1-2, the V gene TRBV27, with unresolved D. CDR1 MNHEY and CDR2 SMNVEV come from the germline V gene (reference sequence). The CDR3 runs to 16 residues. Trimming pared 1 base from V and 4 bases from J, leaving 16 bases between. The CDR3 here is CASSLLGEGVFYGYTF. The CDR3, as DNA: TGTGCCAGCAGTTTATTAGGAGAGGGAGTATTCTATGGCTACACCTTC.

Only one count was recorded for this clone. The V gene is TRBV7-9, the J gene TRBJ2-5; TRBD2 matches 7 bases. The CDR3 is 16 amino acids. The germline V gene has CDR1 SEHNR and CDR2 FQNEAQ (reference sequence). The V segment lost 1 base and the J segment 0 bases; nucleotides outside the gene matches: 5. The CDR3 DNA reads as TGTGCCAGCAGCTTAGGAGCAGCGGGGTACCAAGAGACCCAGTACTTC. This codes for CASSLGAAGYQETQYF.

This clone was seen once. The genes are TRBV4-2 and TRBJ2-1; 12 bases fit TRBD2. Germline CDR1 and CDR2: LGHNA and YNFKEQ. With V trimmed by 0 bases and J by 8 bases, 2 bases remained unmatched. CDR3 length equals 15 residues. The CDR3 DNA reads as TGTGCCAGCAGCCAAGAATGGACTAGCGGGGATGAGCAGTTCTTC. Translation: CASSQEWTSGDEQFF.

The gene calls are TRBV28 and TRBJ1-2; TRBD1 is a possible D gene (6 bases). V was trimmed by 4 bases and J by 2 bases, leaving 17 bases between them. This CDR3 is 16 amino acids long. The V gene's germline CDR1 is MDHEN and CDR2 SYDVKM. The CDR3 spells CASSWHMTGTNYGYTF. The CDR3 coding sequence is TGTGCCAGCAGTTGGCACATGACAGGAACGAACTATGGCTACACCTTC.

The chain carries TRBV6-6 and TRBJ2-3; TRBD2 matches 10 bases. Germline CDR1 MNHNY, CDR2 SVGAGI (reference sequence). This CDR3 contains 16 residues. The J segment lost 3 bases and the V segment lost 4 bases, leaving 7 bases of the junction unmatched. The CDR3 DNA reads as TGTGCCAGCAGTTCTCCGGGACTAGCGTTTACAGATACGCAGTATTTT. Amino acids: CASSSPGLAFTDTQYF.

This clone is a singleton in its sample. J is TRBJ2-3 and V is TRBV7-2, with 8 positions matching TRBD1. The CDR3 contains 14 residues. Trimming cost V 3 bases and J 6 bases; bases outside gene matches: 5. Germline loops: CDR1 SGHTA, CDR2 FQGNSA. CDR3 bases: TGTGCCAGCAGCTTCGGACAGGGTTGGGATACGCAGTATTTT. Amino acid sequence: CASSFGQGWDTQYF.

The sample holds one count of this clone. This rearrangement joins TRBV9 to TRBJ1-2, with 9 bases fitting TRBD1. CDR1 and CDR2 (germline): SGDLS, YYNGEE. V was clipped by 0 bases and J by 8 bases; unmatched bases: 20. The CDR3 totals 19 residues. CDR3 amino acids: CASSVDTGGAEFFVQGYTF. The CDR3 DNA follows: TGTGCCAGCAGCGTAGATACAGGGGGCGCCGAGTTTTTCGTGCAAGGCTACACCTTC.

This chain connects TRBV5-1 to TRBJ2-3; no clear D gene. V was trimmed by 0 bases and J by 0 bases, leaving 8 bases between them. CDR3 length equals 15 residues. CDR1 is SGHRS and CDR2 is YFSETQ in the germline V gene. The CDR3 is CASSLGQSSTDTQYF. The CDR3 region has the DNA TGCGCCAGCAGCTTGGGACAATCTAGCACAGATACGCAGTATTTT.

The chain has TRBV28 and TRBJ1-2; 7 bases line up with TRBD1. Germline-derived CDR1 and CDR2 are MDHEN and SYDVKM. This CDR3 is built from 15 residues. The ends lost 5 bases at V and 10 bases at J; junction bases unmatched: 16. The CDR3 here is CASSLTRTGRRVYTF. CDR3 in DNA: TGTGCCAGCAGTCTCACCCGGACAGGCAGGCGGGTCTACACCTTC.

In its sample, this clone was seen once. The chain combines TRBV5-1 with TRBJ2-7; D is unresolved. CDR3 length: 14 residues. Germline assignment: CDR1 SGHRS and CDR2 YFSETQ. The ends were cut back, 0 bases at V and 1 base at J, with 8 bases in the middle. The CDR3 loop reads CASSLASGSYEQYF. CDR3 DNA sequence: TGCGCCAGCAGCTTGGCCTCGGGTTCCTACGAGCAGTACTTC.

The genes are TRBV21-1 and TRBJ2-1; the tabulated D call, TRBD2, remains unverified against the DNA. TRBV21-1 is a documented pseudogene. This CDR3 spans 16 amino acids. CDR3 DNA sequence: TGTGCCAGCAGGGAGGGCGGGCATGAAGTATACAATGAGCAGTTCTTC. Its translation is CASREGGHEVYNEQFF.

The CDR3 nucleotides read TGTGCCATCAGTGAGGGACAGGGTGCATACAATGAGCAGTTCTTC. Translating gives CAISEGQGAYNEQFF. The chain has TRBV10-3 and TRBJ2-1; 8 nucleotides agree with TRBD1. Germline V lookup: CDR1 ENHRY, CDR2 SYGVKD. V lost 2 bases, J lost 4 bases, and 4 bases stayed unmatched. This CDR3 has 15 amino acids.

The rearrangement joins TRBV6-1 to TRBJ2-1, with 7 bases lining up with TRBD2. From germline, CDR1 is MNHNS and CDR2 SASEGT. V was pared by 7 bases and J by 4 bases, with 4 bases of the junction left unmatched. CDR3 length: 13 amino acids. The CDR3 spells CASTGAGYNEQFF. The CDR3 DNA is TGTGCCAGCACAGGAGCGGGATACAATGAGCAGTTCTTC.

The chain is built from TRBV7-8 and TRBJ2-1; tentative D call: TRBD2 (5 bases). V was shortened by 1 base and J by 9 bases, with 10 bases between the two germline ends. The CDR3 consists of 13 residues. CDR1 and CDR2 (germline): SGHVS, FQNEAQ. The CDR3 coding sequence is TGTGCCAGCAGCTTAGAACGGGGTCGTGAGCAGTTCTTC. This sequence encodes CASSLERGREQFF.

The CDR3 DNA reads as TGTGCCAGCAGTTTATGGGGGGCTGACACTGAAGCTTTCTTT. Translating gives CASSLWGADTEAFF. The chain links TRBV28 to TRBJ1-1; maybe TRBD1 (6 bases). The V end lost 0 bases, the J end lost 3 bases, and 8 bases lay between the germline ends. The CDR3 extends over 14 amino acids. The germline CDR1 and CDR2 sequences are MDHEN and SYDVKM. Combining the CDR3 with reference TRBV28 and TRBJ1-1 gives the whole variable domain DVKVTQSSRYLVKRTGEKVFLECVQDMDHENMFWYRQDPGLGLRLIYFSYDVKMKEKGDIPEGYSVSREKKERFSLILESASTNQTSMYLCASSLWGADTEAFFGQGTRLTVV.

This chain connects TRBV5-6 to TRBJ1-2; 9 bases match TRBD1. Germline lookup yields CDR1 SGHDT and CDR2 YYEEEE. This CDR3 has 14 residues. Germline trimming cut 3 bases from V and 6 bases from J; bases unmatched to any gene: 6. CDR3 sequence (DNA): TGTGCCAGCAGCTGGGGACAGGGAGTAGATGGCTACACCTTC. It translates to CASSWGQGVDGYTF.

This chain joins TRBV5-1 and TRBJ2-5; D may be TRBD1 (5 bases). The CDR3 length is 15 residues. Trimming took off 4 bases at V and 1 base at J, with 14 bases between the two ends. CDR1 SGHRS and CDR2 YFSETQ come from the germline V gene. In DNA form, the CDR3 reads TGCGCCAGCAGCCAGGCGACAGCTTTCCAAGAGACCCAGTACTTC. Protein: CASSQATAFQETQYF.

J is TRBJ1-4 and V is TRBV5-4; D is uncertain. V dropped 4 bases and J dropped 6 bases, with 16 bases sitting between them. Germline loops: CDR1 SGHNT, CDR2 YYREEE (reference sequence). The length of the CDR3 is 15 residues. The CDR3 DNA is TGTGCCAGCAGCATAAGCACACAGTCGGATGAAAAACTGTTTTTT. This sequence encodes CASSISTQSDEKLFF.

The CDR3 bases are TGTGCCAGTAGCAACAGGGGGCGCGGGCAAGAGACCCAGTACTTC. Residues: CASSNRGRGQETQYF. The V call is TRBV19, the J call TRBJ2-5, with TRBD1 matching over 9 bases. V lost 6 bases to trimming and J lost 2 bases; unmatched junction nucleotides: 7. Per germline, CDR1 LNHDA and CDR2 SQIVND (reference sequence). The CDR3 totals 15 residues.

This rearrangement joins TRBV5-1 to TRBJ2-3, with 8 bases matching TRBD1. CDR3 length equals 15 residues. The germline gives CDR1 SGHRS, CDR2 YFSETQ. The V and J ends lost 0 bases and 6 bases, in that order; junction bases with no gene match: 6. For the CDR3, the DNA is TGCGCCAGCAGCTTGGACGGGACAGGTGGTGATACGCAGTATTTT. It translates to CASSLDGTGGDTQYF.

J is TRBJ2-1 and V is TRBV6-5; TRBD2 aligns across 12 bases. This CDR3 has 14 residues. V lost 5 bases and J lost 12; bases outside the gene matches: 8. From germline, CDR1 is MNHEY and CDR2 SVGAGI. CDR3 nucleotide sequence: TGTGCCAGCAGTCTAGCGGGGGGGGACCCGGGGCAGTTCTTC. It encodes CASSLAGGDPGQFF.

The rearrangement joins TRBV15 to TRBJ2-7; 7 bases align to TRBD1. Germline loops: CDR1 LNHNV, CDR2 YYDKDF (reference sequence). The CDR3 length is 13 residues. The J segment lost 5 bases and the V segment lost 2 bases, leaving 3 bases of the junction unmatched. CDR3 in DNA: TGTGCCACCAGCAGAAACAGGGGCCACGAGCAGTACTTC. This encodes CATSRNRGHEQYF.

This clone was seen just once. J is TRBJ2-7 and V is TRBV6-1, with no clear D. V lost 3 bases and J lost 0, with 9 bases in between. Per germline, CDR1 MNHNS and CDR2 SASEGT. The CDR3 sequence is 14 residues long. The CDR3, as DNA: TGTGCCAGCAGTGATAGAGGCAGCTCCTACGAGCAGTACTTC. Translated: CASSDRGSSYEQYF.